This TCR beta chain originates from a study of blood T cell repertoires in COVID-19. In the original workflow: Nucleated cell counts were estimated from reference gene primer amplification. Repertoires were generated with immunoSEQ multiplex PCR, while TCRdb's copy carries only in-frame clones and drops some. From that table come the V and J calls and clone size; the DNA was used to work out D and trimming. The sample records under 250,000 clones, about nine tenths being singletons. The sequenced sample consisted of peripheral blood. The TCR was taken from a woman aged 55-69 years who had recovered from COVID-19.

The CDR3, as DNA: TGTGCCAGCTCGGCAGGACAGGAACCTAATGAAAAACTGTTTTTT. Protein: CASSAGQEPNEKLFF. The rearrangement joins TRBV18 to TRBJ1-4; 7 nucleotides line up with TRBD1. V dropped 6 bases and J dropped 3; count of bases not matched to a gene: 7. Germline V CDR1 and CDR2: KGHSH, LQKENI. There are 15 residues in the CDR3.